This T cell receptor (beta chain) was captured in a study of naive and memory T cell subsets. Notes on the study in general: Naive repertoires, especially CD8, held a few larger clonotypes, possibly memory cells re-expressing CD45RA. In naive cells, over 95% of TCR sequences were seen only once.

Both TRBC1 and TRBC2 were covered by a beta constant-region primer of two equimolar oligonucleotides. Ligated cDNA was amplified by four rounds of PCR with nested alpha and beta constant-region primers and SP2. TCRdb analysed the UMI-ligation and nested PCR reads with MiXCR anew, one entry per CDR3 protein. The table lists 150,000 or so distinct CDR3 sequences, 22% of them singletons. As concerns this clonotype: Its antigen is not identified.

CMV status came from CD4+ IFNgamma after overnight CMV lysate stimulation. The CDR3 is 15 residues long. Trimming took off 7 bases at V and 1 base at J, with 17 bases between the two ends. In germline, CDR1 is MDHEN, CDR2 SYDVKM. What was sequenced was naive CD4+ T cells from blood. This clonotype was obtained from a human donor in good health. The V and J genes are TRBV28 and TRBJ2-7; the D is unclear. Here the CDR3 DNA reads TGTGCCAGCACCATCGCCCCCGGCAGTTCCTACGAGCAGTACTTC. Translating gives CASTIAPGSSYEQYF.